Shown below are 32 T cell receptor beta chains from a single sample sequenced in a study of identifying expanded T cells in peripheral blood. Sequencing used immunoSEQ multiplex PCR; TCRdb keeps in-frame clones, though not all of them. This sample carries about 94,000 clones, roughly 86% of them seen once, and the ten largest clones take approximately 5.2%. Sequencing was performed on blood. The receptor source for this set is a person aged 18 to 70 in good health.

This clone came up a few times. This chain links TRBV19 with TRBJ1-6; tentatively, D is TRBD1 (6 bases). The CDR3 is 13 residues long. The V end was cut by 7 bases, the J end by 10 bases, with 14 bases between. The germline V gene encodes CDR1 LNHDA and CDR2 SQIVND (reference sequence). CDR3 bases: TGTGCCAGTAATGGGCAGGGGCGGTCACCCCTCCACTTT. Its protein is CASNGQGRSPLHF. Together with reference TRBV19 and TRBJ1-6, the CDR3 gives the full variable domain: DGGITQSPKYLFRKEGQNVTLSCEQNLNHDAMYWYRQDPGQGLRLIYYSQIVNDFQKGDIAEGYSVSREKKESFPLTVTSAQKNPTAFYLCASNGQGRSPLHFGNGTRLTVT.

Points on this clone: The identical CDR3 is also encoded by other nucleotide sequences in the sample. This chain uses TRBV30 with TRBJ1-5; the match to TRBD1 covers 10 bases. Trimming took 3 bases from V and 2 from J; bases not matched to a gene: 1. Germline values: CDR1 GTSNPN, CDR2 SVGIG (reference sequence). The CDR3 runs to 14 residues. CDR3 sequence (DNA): TGTGCCTGGAGGGGGACAGGGGGCAATCAGCCCCAGCATTTT. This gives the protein CAWRGTGGNQPQHF.

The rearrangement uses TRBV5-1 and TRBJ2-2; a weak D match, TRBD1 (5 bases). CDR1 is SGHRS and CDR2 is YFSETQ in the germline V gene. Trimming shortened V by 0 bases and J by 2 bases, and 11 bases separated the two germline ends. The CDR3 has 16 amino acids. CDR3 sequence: CASSLEPGYNTGELFF. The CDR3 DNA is TGCGCCAGCAGCTTGGAGCCAGGGTATAACACCGGGGAGCTGTTTTTT.

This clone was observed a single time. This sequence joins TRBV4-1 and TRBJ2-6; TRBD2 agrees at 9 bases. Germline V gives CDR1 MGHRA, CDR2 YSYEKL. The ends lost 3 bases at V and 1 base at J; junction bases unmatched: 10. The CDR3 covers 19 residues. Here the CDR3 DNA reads TGCGCCAGCAGCCAGGGGCGGGGGGGTGCAAGGTCTGGGGCCAACGTCCTGACTTTC. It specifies CASSQGRGGARSGANVLTF.

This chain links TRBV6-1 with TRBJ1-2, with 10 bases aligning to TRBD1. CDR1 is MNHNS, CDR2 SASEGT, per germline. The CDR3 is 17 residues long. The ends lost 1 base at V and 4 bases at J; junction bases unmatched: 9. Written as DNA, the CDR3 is TGTGCCAGCAGTGAAGTAATATTAGGGGACAGGGGCTATGGCTACACCTTC. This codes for CASSEVILGDRGYGYTF.

CDR3 sequence: CASSNRGRKNIQYF. DNA for the CDR3: TGTGCCAGTAGCAACAGGGGGCGCAAAAACATTCAGTACTTC. The chain employs TRBV19 and TRBJ2-4; the match to TRBD1 covers 9 bases. Germline CDR1 reads LNHDA; CDR2 reads SQIVND (reference sequence). Trimming cost V 6 bases and J 3 bases; bases outside gene matches: 3. The CDR3 runs to 14 residues.

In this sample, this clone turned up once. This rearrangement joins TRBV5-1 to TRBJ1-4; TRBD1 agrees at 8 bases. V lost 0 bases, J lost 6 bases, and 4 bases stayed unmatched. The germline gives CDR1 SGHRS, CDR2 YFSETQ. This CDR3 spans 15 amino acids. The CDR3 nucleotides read TGCGCCAGCAGCTTGGGGACAGGGTTATATGAAAAACTGTTTTTT. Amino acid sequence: CASSLGTGLYEKLFF.

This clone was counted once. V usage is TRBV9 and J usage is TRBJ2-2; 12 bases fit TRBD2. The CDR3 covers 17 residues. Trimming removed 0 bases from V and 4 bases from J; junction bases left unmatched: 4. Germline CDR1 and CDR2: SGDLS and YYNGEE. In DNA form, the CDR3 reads TGTGCCAGCAGCGTAGCTAGCGGGAGGGCCGGCACCGGGGAGCTGTTTTTT. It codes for CASSVASGRAGTGELFF. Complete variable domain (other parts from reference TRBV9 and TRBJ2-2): DSGVTQTPKHLITATGQRVTLRCSPRSGDLSVYWYQQSLDQGLQFLIQYYNGEERAKGNILERFSAQQFPDLHSELNLSSLELGDSALYFCASSVASGRAGTGELFFGEGSRLTVL.

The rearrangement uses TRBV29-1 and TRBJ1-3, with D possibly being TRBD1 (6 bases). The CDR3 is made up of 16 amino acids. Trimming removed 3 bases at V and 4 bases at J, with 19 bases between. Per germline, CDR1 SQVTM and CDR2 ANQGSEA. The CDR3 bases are TGCAGCGTTGACCCGAGGGGGGGGCTAAAAGGAAACACCATATATTTT. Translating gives CSVDPRGGLKGNTIYF.

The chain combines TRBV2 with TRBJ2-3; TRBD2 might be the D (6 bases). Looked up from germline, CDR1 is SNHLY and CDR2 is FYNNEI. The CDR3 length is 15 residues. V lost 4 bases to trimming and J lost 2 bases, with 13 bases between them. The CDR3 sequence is CASSGEAGLTDTQYF. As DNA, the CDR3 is TGTGCCAGCAGTGGGGAGGCGGGGCTCACAGATACGCAGTATTTT. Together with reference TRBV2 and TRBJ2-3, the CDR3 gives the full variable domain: EPEVTQTPSHQVTQMGQEVILRCVPISNHLYFYWYRQILGQKVEFLVSFYNNEISEKSEIFDDQFSVERPDGSNFTLKIRSTKLEDSAMYFCASSGEAGLTDTQYFGPGTRLTVL.

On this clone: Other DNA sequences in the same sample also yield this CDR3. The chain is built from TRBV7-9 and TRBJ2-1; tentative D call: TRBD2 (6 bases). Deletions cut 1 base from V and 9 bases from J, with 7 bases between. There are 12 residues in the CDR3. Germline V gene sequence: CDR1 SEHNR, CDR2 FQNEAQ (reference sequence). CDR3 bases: TGTGCCAGCAGCTTAGGGGGAGGTGAGCAGTTCTTC. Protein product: CASSLGGGEQFF.

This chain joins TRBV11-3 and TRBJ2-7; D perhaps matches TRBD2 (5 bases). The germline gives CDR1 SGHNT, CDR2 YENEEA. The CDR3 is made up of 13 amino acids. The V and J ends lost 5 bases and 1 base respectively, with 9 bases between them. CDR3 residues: CASSHGLSYEQYF. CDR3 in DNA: TGTGCCAGCAGCCACGGACTTTCCTACGAGCAGTACTTC.

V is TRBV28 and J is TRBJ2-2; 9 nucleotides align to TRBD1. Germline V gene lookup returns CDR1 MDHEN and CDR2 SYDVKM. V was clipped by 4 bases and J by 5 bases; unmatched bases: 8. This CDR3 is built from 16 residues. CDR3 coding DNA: TGTGCCAGCAGTTCATTGGGACAGGGACGAACCGGGGAGCTGTTTTTT. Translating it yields CASSSLGQGRTGELFF. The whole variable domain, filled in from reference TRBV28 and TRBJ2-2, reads DVKVTQSSRYLVKRTGEKVFLECVQDMDHENMFWYRQDPGLGLRLIYFSYDVKMKEKGDIPEGYSVSREKKERFSLILESASTNQTSMYLCASSSLGQGRTGELFFGEGSRLTVL.

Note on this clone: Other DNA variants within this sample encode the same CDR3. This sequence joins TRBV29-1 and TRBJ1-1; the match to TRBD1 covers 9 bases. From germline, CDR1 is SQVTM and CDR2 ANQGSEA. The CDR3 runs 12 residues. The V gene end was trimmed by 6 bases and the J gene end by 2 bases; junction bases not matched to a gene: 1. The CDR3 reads CSVDRGNTEAFF. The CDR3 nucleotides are TGCAGCGTGGACAGGGGAAACACTGAAGCTTTCTTT.

The CDR3 region is CASSWDRERTEAFF. The DNA of the CDR3 is TGTGCCAGCAGCTGGGACAGGGAGAGGACTGAAGCTTTCTTT. The chain combines TRBV14 with TRBJ1-1, with 9 bases matching TRBD1. This CDR3 is 14 amino acids long. The junction had 6 bases not matched to a gene; V was cut back by 5 bases and J by 5 bases. Germline CDR1 reads SGHDN; CDR2 reads FVKESK.

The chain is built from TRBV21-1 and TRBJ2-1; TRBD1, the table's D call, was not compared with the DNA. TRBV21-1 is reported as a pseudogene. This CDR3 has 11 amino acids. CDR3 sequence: CASSTYNEQFF. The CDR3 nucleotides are TGTGCCAGCAGCACATACAATGAGCAGTTCTTC.

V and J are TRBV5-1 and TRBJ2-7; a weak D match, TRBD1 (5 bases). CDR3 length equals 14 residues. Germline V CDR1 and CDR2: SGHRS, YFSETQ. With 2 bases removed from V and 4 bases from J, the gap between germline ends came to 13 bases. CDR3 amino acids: CASSFGQGNYEQYF. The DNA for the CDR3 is TGCGCCAGCAGCTTTGGTCAGGGTAATTACGAGCAGTACTTC.

This CDR3 reads CASSLAASGQETQYF. Here the CDR3 DNA reads TGTGCCAGCAGCTTAGCGGCTAGCGGCCAAGAGACCCAGTACTTC. The chain uses TRBV7-2 and TRBJ2-5; 7 nucleotides match TRBD2. J lost 1 base, V lost 0 bases, and 2 bases had no gene match. The CDR3 totals 15 residues. Germline assignment: CDR1 SGHTA and CDR2 FQGNSA.

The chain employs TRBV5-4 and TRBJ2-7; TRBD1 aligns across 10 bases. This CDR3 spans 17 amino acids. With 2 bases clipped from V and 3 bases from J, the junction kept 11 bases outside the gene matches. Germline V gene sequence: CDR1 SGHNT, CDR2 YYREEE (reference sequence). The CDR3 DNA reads TGTGCCAGCAGCTTCCGGGACAGGGGTGGCCCTTTCTACGAGCAGTACTTC. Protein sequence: CASSFRDRGGPFYEQYF.

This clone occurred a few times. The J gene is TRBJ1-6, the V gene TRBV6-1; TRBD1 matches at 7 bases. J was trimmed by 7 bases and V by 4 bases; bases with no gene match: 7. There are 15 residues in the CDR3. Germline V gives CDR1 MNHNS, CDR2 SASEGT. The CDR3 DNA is TGTGCCAGCAGTGGTGACAGGGTAATGAATTCACCCCTCCACTTT. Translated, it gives CASSGDRVMNSPLHF.

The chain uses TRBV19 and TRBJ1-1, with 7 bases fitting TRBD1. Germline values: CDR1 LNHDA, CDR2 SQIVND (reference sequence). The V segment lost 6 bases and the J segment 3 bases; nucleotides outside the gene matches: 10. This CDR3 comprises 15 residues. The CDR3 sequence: CASSTRQGRDTEAFF. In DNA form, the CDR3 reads TGTGCCAGTAGCACCAGACAGGGTCGGGACACTGAAGCTTTCTTT.

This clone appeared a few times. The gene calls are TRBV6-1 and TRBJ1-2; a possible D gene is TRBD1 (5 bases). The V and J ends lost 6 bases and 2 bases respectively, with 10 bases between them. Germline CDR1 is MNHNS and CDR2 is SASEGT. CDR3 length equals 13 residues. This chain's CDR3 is CASSPQGNYGYTF. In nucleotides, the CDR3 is TGTGCCAGCAGCCCCCAGGGAAACTATGGCTACACCTTC.

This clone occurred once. CDR3 DNA: TGCAGCGGCTCTGAGACTGAAGCTTTCTTT. Its protein product is CSGSETEAFF. This rearrangement joins TRBV29-1 to TRBJ1-1; no definite D call. The germline V and J ends were trimmed by 7 bases and 5 bases, with 8 bases remaining between them. The CDR3 has 10 amino acids. Germline CDR1 is SQVTM and CDR2 is ANQGSEA.

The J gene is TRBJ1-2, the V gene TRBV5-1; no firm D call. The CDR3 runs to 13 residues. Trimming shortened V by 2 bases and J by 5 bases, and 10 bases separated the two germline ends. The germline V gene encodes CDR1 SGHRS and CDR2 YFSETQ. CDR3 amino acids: CASSLTESYGYTF. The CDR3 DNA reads TGCGCCAGCAGCTTAACGGAATCTTATGGCTACACCTTC.

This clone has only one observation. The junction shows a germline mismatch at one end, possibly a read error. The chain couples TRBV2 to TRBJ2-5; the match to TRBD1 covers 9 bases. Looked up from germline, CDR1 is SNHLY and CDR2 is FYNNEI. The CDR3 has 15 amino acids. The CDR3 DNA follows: TGTGCCAGCAGCTACCGATACAGGGGGCAAGGGACCCAGTACTTC. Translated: CASSYRYRGQGTQYF.

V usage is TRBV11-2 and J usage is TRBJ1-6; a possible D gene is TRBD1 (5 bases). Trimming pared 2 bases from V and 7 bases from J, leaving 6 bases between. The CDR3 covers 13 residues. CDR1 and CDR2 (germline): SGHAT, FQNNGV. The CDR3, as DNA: TGTGCCAGCAGCTTAACAGGCAATTCACCCCTCCACTTT. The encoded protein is CASSLTGNSPLHF.

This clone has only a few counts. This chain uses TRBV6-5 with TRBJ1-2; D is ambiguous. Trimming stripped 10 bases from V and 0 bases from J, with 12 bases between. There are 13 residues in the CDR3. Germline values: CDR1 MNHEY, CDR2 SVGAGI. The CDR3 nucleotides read TGTGCCACCCTTTCCGGGGCTAACTATGGCTACACCTTC. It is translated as CATLSGANYGYTF.

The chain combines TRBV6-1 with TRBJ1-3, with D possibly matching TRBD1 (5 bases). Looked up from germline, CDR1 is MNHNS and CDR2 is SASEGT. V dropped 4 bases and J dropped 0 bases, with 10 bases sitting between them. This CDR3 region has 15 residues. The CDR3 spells CASSVGDFSGNTIYF. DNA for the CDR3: TGTGCCAGCAGTGTGGGGGACTTCTCTGGAAACACCATATATTTT.

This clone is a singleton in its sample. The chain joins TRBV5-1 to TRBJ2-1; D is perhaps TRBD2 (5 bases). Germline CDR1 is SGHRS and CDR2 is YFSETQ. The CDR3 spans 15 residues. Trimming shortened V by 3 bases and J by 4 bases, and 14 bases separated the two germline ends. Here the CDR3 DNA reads TGCGCCAGCAGCTGGCGGGCCATGGGGTACAATGAGCAGTTCTTC. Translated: CASSWRAMGYNEQFF.

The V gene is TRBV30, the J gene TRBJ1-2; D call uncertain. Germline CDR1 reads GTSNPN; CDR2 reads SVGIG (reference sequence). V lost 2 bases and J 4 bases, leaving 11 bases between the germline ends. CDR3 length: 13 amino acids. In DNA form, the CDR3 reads TGTGCCTGGAGTATGACACTGGGCTATGGCTACACCTTC. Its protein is CAWSMTLGYGYTF.

The CDR3, as DNA: TGCGCCAGCAGCTTAACAGGCCTCTCTGGGGCCAACGTCCTGACTTTC. This codes for CASSLTGLSGANVLTF. The chain employs TRBV5-1 and TRBJ2-6; weak D call: TRBD1 (5 bases). V was clipped by 2 bases and J by 0 bases, with 9 bases between them. The length of the CDR3 is 16 residues. CDR1 and CDR2 (germline): SGHRS, YFSETQ. Based on the CDR3 plus reference TRBV5-1 and TRBJ2-6, the full variable domain is KAGVTQTPRYLIKTRGQQVTLSCSPISGHRSVSWYQQTPGQGLQFLFEYFSETQRNKGNFPGRFSGRQFSNSRSEMNVSTLELGDSALYLCASSLTGLSGANVLTFGAGSRLTVL.

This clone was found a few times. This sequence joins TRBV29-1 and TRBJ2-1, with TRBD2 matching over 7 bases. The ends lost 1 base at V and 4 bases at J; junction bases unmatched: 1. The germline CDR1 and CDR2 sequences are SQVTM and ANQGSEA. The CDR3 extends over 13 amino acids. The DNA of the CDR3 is TGCAGCGTTGAAGCGGGAGGTTACAATGAGCAGTTCTTC. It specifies CSVEAGGYNEQFF.